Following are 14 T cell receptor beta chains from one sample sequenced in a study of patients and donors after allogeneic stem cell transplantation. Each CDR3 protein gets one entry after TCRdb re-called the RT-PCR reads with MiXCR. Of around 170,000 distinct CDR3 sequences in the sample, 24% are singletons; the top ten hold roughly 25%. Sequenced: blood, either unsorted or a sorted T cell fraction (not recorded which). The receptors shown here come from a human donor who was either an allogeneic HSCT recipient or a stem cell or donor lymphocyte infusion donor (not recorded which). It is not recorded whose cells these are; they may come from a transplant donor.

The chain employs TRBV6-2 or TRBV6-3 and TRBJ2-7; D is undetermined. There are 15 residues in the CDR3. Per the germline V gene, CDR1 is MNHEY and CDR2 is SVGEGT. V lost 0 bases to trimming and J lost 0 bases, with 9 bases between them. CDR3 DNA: TGTGCCAGCAGTTACTCGAAGGGATTCTCCTACGAGCAGTACTTC. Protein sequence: CASSYSKGFSYEQYF.

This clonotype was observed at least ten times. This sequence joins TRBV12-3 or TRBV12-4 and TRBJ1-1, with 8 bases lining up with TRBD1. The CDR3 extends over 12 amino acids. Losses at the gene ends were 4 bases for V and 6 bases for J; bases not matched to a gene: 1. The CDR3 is CASSSGGSEAFF. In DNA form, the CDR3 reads TGTGCCAGCAGTTCAGGGGGCTCTGAAGCTTTCTTT.

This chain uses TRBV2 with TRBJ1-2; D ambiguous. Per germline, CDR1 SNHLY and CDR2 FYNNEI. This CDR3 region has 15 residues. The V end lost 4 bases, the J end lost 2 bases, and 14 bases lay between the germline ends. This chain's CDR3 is CASSARGLLNYGYTF. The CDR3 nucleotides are TGTGCCAGCAGTGCCCGCGGACTCTTAAACTATGGCTACACCTTC.

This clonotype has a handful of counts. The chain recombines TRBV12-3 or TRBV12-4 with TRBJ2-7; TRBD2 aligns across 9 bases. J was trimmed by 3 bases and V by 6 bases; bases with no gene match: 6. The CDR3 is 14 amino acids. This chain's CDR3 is CASSRLAESYEQYF. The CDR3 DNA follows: TGTGCCAGCAGCCGACTAGCGGAGAGCTACGAGCAGTACTTC.

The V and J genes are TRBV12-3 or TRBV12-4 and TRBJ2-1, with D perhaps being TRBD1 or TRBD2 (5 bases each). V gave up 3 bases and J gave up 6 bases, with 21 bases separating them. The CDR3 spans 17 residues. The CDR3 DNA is TGTGCCAGCAGTTTTGGCCGCAGGGACCAGGTGGGCAATGAGCAGTTCTTC. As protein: CASSFGRRDQVGNEQFF.

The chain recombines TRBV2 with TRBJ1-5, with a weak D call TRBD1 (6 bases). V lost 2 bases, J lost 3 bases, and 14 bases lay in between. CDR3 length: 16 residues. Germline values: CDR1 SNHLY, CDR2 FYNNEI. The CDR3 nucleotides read TGTGCCAGCAGTGAATTAGGTTGGACAGTCAATCAGCCCCAGCATTTT. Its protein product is CASSELGWTVNQPQHF.

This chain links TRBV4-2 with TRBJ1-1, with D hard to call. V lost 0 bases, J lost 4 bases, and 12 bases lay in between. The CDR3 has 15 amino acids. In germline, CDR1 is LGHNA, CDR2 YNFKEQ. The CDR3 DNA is TGTGCCAGCAGCCAAGAATACACCGGCCGCACTGAAGCTTTCTTT. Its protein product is CASSQEYTGRTEAFF.

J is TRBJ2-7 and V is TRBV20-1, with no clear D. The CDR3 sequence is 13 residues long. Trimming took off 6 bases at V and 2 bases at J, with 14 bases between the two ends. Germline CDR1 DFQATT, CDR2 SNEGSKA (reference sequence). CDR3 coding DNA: TGCAGTGCCGCCTTGCTCCCCCCCTACGAGCAGTACTTC. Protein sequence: CSAALLPPYEQYF.

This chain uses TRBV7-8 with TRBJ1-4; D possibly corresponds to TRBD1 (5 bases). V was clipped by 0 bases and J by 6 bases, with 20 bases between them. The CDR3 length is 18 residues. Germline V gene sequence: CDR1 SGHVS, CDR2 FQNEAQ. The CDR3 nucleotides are TGTGCCAGCAGCTTAGCCTGGATCGGGGGAAGGCGGGATGAAAAACTGTTTTTT. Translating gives CASSLAWIGGRRDEKLFF.

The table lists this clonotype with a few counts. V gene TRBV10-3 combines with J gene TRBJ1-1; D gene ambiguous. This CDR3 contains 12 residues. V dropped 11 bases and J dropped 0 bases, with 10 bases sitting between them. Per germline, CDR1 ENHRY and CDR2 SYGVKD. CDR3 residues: CAVRALNTEAFF. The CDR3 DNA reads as TGTGCCGTCCGGGCCCTGAACACTGAAGCTTTCTTT.

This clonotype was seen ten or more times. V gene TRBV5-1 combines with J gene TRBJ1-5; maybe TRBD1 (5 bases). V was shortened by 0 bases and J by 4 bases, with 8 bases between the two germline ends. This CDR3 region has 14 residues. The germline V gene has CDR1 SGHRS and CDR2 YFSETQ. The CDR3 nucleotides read TGCGCCAGCAGCTTGGACGGGACGAATCAGCCCCAGCATTTT. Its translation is CASSLDGTNQPQHF.

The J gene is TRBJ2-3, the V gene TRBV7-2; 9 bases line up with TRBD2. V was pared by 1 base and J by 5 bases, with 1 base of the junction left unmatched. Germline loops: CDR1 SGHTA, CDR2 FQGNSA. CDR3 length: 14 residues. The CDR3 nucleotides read TGTGCCAGCAGCTTAGGCGGGAGGGGAGATACGCAGTATTTT. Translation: CASSLGGRGDTQYF.

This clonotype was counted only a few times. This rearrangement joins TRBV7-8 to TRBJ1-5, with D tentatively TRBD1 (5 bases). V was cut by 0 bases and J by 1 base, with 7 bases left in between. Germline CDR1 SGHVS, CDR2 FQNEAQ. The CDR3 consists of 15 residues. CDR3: CASSLAEGSNQPQHF. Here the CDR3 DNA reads TGTGCCAGCAGCTTAGCAGAGGGGAGCAATCAGCCCCAGCATTTT.

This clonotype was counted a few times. The chain's CDR3 is CRSRQGGGTEAFF. CDR3 nucleotide sequence: TGCAGAAGCAGACAGGGGGGAGGCACTGAAGCTTTCTTT. The chain links TRBV20-1 to TRBJ1-1; 9 positions match TRBD1. The germline CDR1 and CDR2 sequences are DFQATT and SNEGSKA (reference sequence). The CDR3 covers 13 residues.